This entry lists 26 T cell receptor beta chains sequenced from one sample in a study of T cells in Graves' hyperthyroidism and ophthalmopathy. Amplified regions were TCR beta CDR3 sequences from RNA transcripts. The TCR CDR3 first-round RT-PCR relied on the HTBI primer set. TCRdb passed the multiplex PCR reads through MiXCR, listing each CDR3 protein once. The sample contains 450,000 to 550,000 distinct CDR3 sequences, less than 25% of which appear only once. The sample consisted of blood. The receptor set was obtained from a woman between 25 and 40 years old with Graves' ophthalmopathy.

This clonotype came up a few times. The chain recombines TRBV4-3 with TRBJ2-7; D is possibly TRBD1 or TRBD2 (5 bases each). V was clipped by 3 bases and J by 2 bases, with 14 bases between them. The germline V gene has CDR1 LGHNA and CDR2 YSLEER. This CDR3 comprises 15 residues. Here the CDR3 reads CASSHPEGSAYEQYF. The CDR3 DNA is TGCGCCAGCAGCCATCCAGAGGGGTCGGCCTACGAGCAGTACTTC.

This clonotype was counted many times. The chain employs TRBV6-2 or TRBV6-3 and TRBJ1-5, with 9 nucleotides matching TRBD1. The CDR3 is 14 amino acids. CDR1 MNHEY and CDR2 SVGEGT come from the germline V gene. V was clipped by 5 bases and J by 12 bases; unmatched bases: 11. CDR3 nucleotide sequence: TGTGCCAGCAGTGTAGGACAGGGGTCCGGGGGCCAGCATTTT. Residues: CASSVGQGSGGQHF.

The rearrangement joins TRBV12-3 or TRBV12-4 to TRBJ2-7; tentatively, D is TRBD1 (6 bases). The CDR3 runs to 15 residues. V shed 5 bases and J shed 0 bases, with 14 bases lying between them. This CDR3 is CASSRGQLSSYEQYF. In nucleotides, the CDR3 is TGTGCCAGCAGTAGAGGACAGTTAAGCTCCTACGAGCAGTACTTC.

Many counts were recorded for this clonotype. This CDR3 reads CASSLEGLGPEQYF. The CDR3 DNA follows: TGTGCCAGCAGCTTAGAAGGGTTGGGGCCCGAGCAGTACTTC. This rearrangement joins TRBV11-2 to TRBJ2-7, with D maybe TRBD1 (5 bases). CDR1 is SGHAT and CDR2 is FQNNGV in the germline V gene. CDR3 length: 14 amino acids. Deletions cut 0 bases from V and 6 bases from J, with 12 bases between.

This clonotype was recorded a few times. This chain joins TRBV5-1 and TRBJ2-5, with 13 bases that match TRBD2. CDR1 is SGHRS and CDR2 is YFSETQ in the germline V gene. There are 16 residues in the CDR3. J was trimmed by 2 bases and V by 3 bases; bases with no gene match: 4. As DNA, the CDR3 is TGCGCCAGCAGCTGGAGGACTAGCGGGGGACAAGAGACCCAGTACTTC. Encoded protein: CASSWRTSGGQETQYF.

The sample holds a few counts of this clonotype. The rearrangement uses TRBV2 and TRBJ2-7, with D unresolved. The V gene's germline CDR1 is SNHLY and CDR2 FYNNEI. Trimming removed 6 bases from V and 4 bases from J, with 16 bases in between. The CDR3 sequence is 14 residues long. CDR3 residues: CASRPLPISYEQYF. The DNA of the CDR3 is TGTGCCAGCAGGCCACTTCCGATCTCATACGAGCAGTACTTC.

This clonotype has ten or more counts. The chain is built from TRBV6-5 and TRBJ1-2; TRBD1 matches at 7 bases. Germline V gene sequence: CDR1 MNHEY, CDR2 SVGAGI. The CDR3 contains 17 residues. V was pared by 0 bases and J by 3 bases, with 10 bases of the junction left unmatched. The CDR3 nucleotides are TGTGCCAGCAGTTACTCGGCAGGGAGGGGGCAGGACTATGGCTACACCTTC. This sequence encodes CASSYSAGRGQDYGYTF.

This clonotype was counted many times. V and J are TRBV20-1 and TRBJ1-2; D not resolved. The CDR3 sequence is 11 residues long. Germline CDR1 reads DFQATT; CDR2 reads SNEGSKA (reference sequence). V lost 6 bases to trimming and J lost 5 bases, with 10 bases between them. CDR3 bases: TGCAGTGCCGGGCGGTGGTATGGCTACACCTTC. This codes for CSAGRWYGYTF.

This clonotype was recorded once. The chain is built from TRBV20-1 and TRBJ1-1, with a possible D match to TRBD1 (5 bases). The CDR3 runs to 14 residues. From germline, CDR1 is DFQATT and CDR2 SNEGSKA (reference sequence). Trimming shortened V by 1 base and J by 2 bases, and 11 bases separated the two germline ends. This CDR3 is CSARGLRDNTEAFF. In nucleotides, the CDR3 is TGCAGTGCTAGAGGTCTGAGGGACAACACTGAAGCTTTCTTT.

This clonotype was observed many times. V and J are TRBV7-8 and TRBJ1-3; D remains ambiguous. The CDR3 has 11 amino acids. V was trimmed by 4 bases and J by 7 bases, leaving 5 bases between them. Per the germline V gene, CDR1 is SGHVS and CDR2 is FQNEAQ. The CDR3 spells CASSSRNTIYF. Here the CDR3 DNA reads TGTGCCAGCAGCTCCAGGAACACCATATATTTT.

This clonotype was detected many times. The chain joins TRBV25-1 to TRBJ1-5; weak D call: TRBD1 (6 bases). CDR1 MGHDK and CDR2 SYGVNS come from the germline V gene. V lost 5 bases to trimming and J lost 6 bases, with 14 bases between them. The CDR3 length is 14 residues. The CDR3: CASSQRGGIQPQHF. The CDR3 DNA follows: TGTGCCAGCAGTCAAAGGGGGGGCATTCAGCCCCAGCATTTT.

This clonotype came up many times. The V gene is TRBV6-5, the J gene TRBJ2-7, with 7 nucleotides matching TRBD1. CDR1 and CDR2 from the germline V gene are MNHEY and SVGAGI. The junction had 9 bases not matched to a gene; V was cut back by 4 bases and J by 6 bases. This CDR3 comprises 14 residues. The CDR3 coding sequence is TGTGCCAGCAGTTGGGAATCGACAGGGAGCGAGCAGTACTTC. Encoded protein: CASSWESTGSEQYF.

This clonotype appeared many times. This chain joins TRBV27 and TRBJ1-1; D is unresolved. In germline, CDR1 is MNHEY, CDR2 SMNVEV (reference sequence). Trimming shortened V by 6 bases and J by 11 bases, and 16 bases separated the two germline ends. This CDR3 region has 12 residues. CDR3 sequence reads: CASRSGGKVAFF. The CDR3 DNA sequence: TGTGCCAGCAGAAGTGGCGGGAAGGTGGCTTTCTTT.

This clonotype occurred many times. The chain joins TRBV12-3 or TRBV12-4 to TRBJ1-1; possible D gene TRBD1, 6 bases. The CDR3 runs to 13 residues. Between the trimmed V and J ends, which lost 4 bases and 1 base, there was a span of 7 bases. The CDR3 DNA follows: TGTGCCAGCAGTTGGACAGCGAACACTGAAGCTTTCTTT. It yields the protein CASSWTANTEAFF.

This clonotype was seen ten or more times. The rearrangement links TRBV2 to TRBJ2-5, with D hard to call. The CDR3 is 13 amino acids. V lost 5 bases and J 0 bases, leaving 7 bases between the germline ends. CDR1 is SNHLY, CDR2 FYNNEI, per germline. The CDR3 coding sequence is TGTGCCAGCAGTCAAAACTACCAAGAGACCCAGTACTTC. Protein sequence: CASSQNYQETQYF.

The table lists this clonotype with many counts. V gene TRBV6-4 combines with J gene TRBJ1-5; D gene uncertain. Trimming cost V 3 bases and J 3 bases, with 6 bases left between them. This CDR3 spans 13 amino acids. Germline loops: CDR1 MRHNA, CDR2 SNTAGT. The CDR3 is CASSEQINQPQHF. DNA of the CDR3: TGTGCCAGCAGTGAACAGATCAATCAGCCCCAGCATTTT.

The V and J genes are TRBV5-1 and TRBJ1-1, with no clear D. The V gene's germline CDR1 is SGHRS and CDR2 YFSETQ. The CDR3 length is 12 residues. Trimming removed 0 bases from V and 6 bases from J, with 6 bases in between. The CDR3 DNA follows: TGCGCCAGCAGCTTGGTGAGCTCTGAAGCTTTCTTT. Translating it yields CASSLVSSEAFF.

This clonotype appeared many times. The J gene is TRBJ1-1, the V gene TRBV4-1; D not certain. Between the trimmed V and J ends, which lost 0 bases and 3 bases, there was a span of 8 bases. Germline V gene data show CDR1 as MGHRA and CDR2 as YSYEKL. The CDR3 has 14 residues. The CDR3 protein is CASSQDVHYTEAFF. CDR3 in DNA: TGCGCCAGCAGCCAAGATGTACATTACACTGAAGCTTTCTTT.

This clonotype was recorded many times. The CDR3 carries no conserved terminal phenylalanine or tryptophan, so it likely arises from a read error. It is unclear where the CDR3 begins or ends on the DNA, so no DNA is shown, and the CDR3 is as TCRdb lists it. The CDR3 sequence is CSAPASKVI. The rearrangement links TRBV20-1 to TRBJ2-7; TRBD2, the table's D call, was not compared with the DNA. From germline, CDR1 is DFQATT and CDR2 SNEGSKA (reference sequence). The CDR3 comprises 9 residues, both ends counted.

This clonotype was detected many times. The rearrangement uses TRBV12-3 or TRBV12-4 and TRBJ1-5, with D unclear. The CDR3 is 15 amino acids. Trimming took off 5 bases at V and 2 bases at J, with 13 bases between the two ends. CDR3 bases: TGTGCCAGCAGTGCCCGGGGTCCTGGCAATCAGCCCCAGCATTTT. It encodes CASSARGPGNQPQHF.

This rearrangement joins TRBV5-1 to TRBJ2-6; D perhaps matches TRBD2 (6 bases). Germline V CDR1 and CDR2: SGHRS, YFSETQ. Trimming removed 0 bases at V and 2 bases at J, with 15 bases between. This CDR3 spans 18 amino acids. CDR3 region: CASSLVADLLPGANVLTF. CDR3 sequence (DNA): TGCGCCAGCAGCTTGGTAGCGGATCTCCTCCCTGGGGCCAACGTCCTGACTTTC.

This clonotype was counted at least ten times. The chain combines TRBV7-2 with TRBJ1-1, with D unresolved. The CDR3 has 14 amino acids. Trimming shortened V by 5 bases and J by 5 bases, and 15 bases separated the two germline ends. Germline CDR1 is SGHTA and CDR2 is FQGNSA. The CDR3 spells CASSPNRAGTEAFF. For the CDR3, the DNA is TGTGCCAGCAGCCCCAATCGGGCAGGAACTGAAGCTTTCTTT.

This clonotype has a count of ten or more. V and J are TRBV20-1 and TRBJ2-7; D remains ambiguous. Germline values: CDR1 DFQATT, CDR2 SNEGSKA (reference sequence). The CDR3 totals 13 residues. The V end was cut by 4 bases, the J end by 2 bases, with 12 bases between. The CDR3 here is CSAKKAGTYEQYF. For the CDR3, the DNA is TGCAGTGCTAAGAAGGCTGGTACCTACGAGCAGTACTTC.

There are many counts of this clonotype. This chain uses TRBV7-3 with TRBJ2-2; a possible D gene is TRBD1 (5 bases). Germline lookup yields CDR1 SGHTA and CDR2 FQGTGA. Deletions cut 5 bases from V and 8 bases from J, with 21 bases between. CDR3 length equals 16 residues. In DNA form, the CDR3 reads TGTGCCAGCAGCAAAGGCGTGGGGCAACCGGAAGGGGAGCTGTTTTTT. Protein sequence: CASSKGVGQPEGELFF.

This clonotype was observed at least ten times. The chain employs TRBV29-1 and TRBJ2-2, with D unresolved. The CDR3 totals 14 residues. The germline CDR1 and CDR2 sequences are SQVTM and ANQGSEA. V was cut by 4 bases and J by 0 bases, with 9 bases left in between. The CDR3 nucleotides read TGCAGCGTTGGAGCAACGACGAACACCGGGGAGCTGTTTTTT. Its protein is CSVGATTNTGELFF.

This clonotype was picked up many times. J is TRBJ1-5 and V is TRBV25-1, with 9 bases matching TRBD1. The CDR3 consists of 17 residues. J gave up 0 bases and V 3 bases, and 6 bases lay outside the gene matches. Germline V gives CDR1 MGHDK, CDR2 SYGVNS. The CDR3 here is CASSDPGTGLSNQPQHF. In DNA, the CDR3 is TGTGCCAGCAGTGACCCCGGGACAGGGCTTAGCAATCAGCCCCAGCATTTT.